Described below is a single TCR beta chain sequence and its context. Antigen: not known. The data were obtained in a study of early T cells in non-severe SARS-CoV-2 infection. Overall study: Unsorted whole blood bulk RNA was sequenced, with unpaired chains.

Study-level points and caveats: VDJdb-based annotation leaned toward anti-spike CD8 responses and missed private and CD4 specificities.

Each cDNA molecule carried a unique molecular identifier. One entry per CDR3 protein, called by TCRdb with MiXCR from the 5' RACE reads. The repertoire holds tens of thousands of distinct CDR3 sequences, with around 10% as singletons. The material was whole blood, obtained at baseline. The origin of this receptor is an adult who was a healthcare worker with PCR-confirmed SARS-CoV-2 infection or an uninfected control (not recorded which).

CDR3 in amino acids: CASSQDTGAGAPLHF. The CDR3 DNA reads as TGCGCCAGCAGCCAAGACACCGGGGCCGGGGCACCCCTCCACTTT. The J gene is TRBJ1-6, the V gene TRBV4-1, with a tentative D call TRBD1 (5 bases). The ends were cut back, 0 bases at V and 11 bases at J, with 14 bases in the middle. Germline values: CDR1 MGHRA, CDR2 YSYEKL. The CDR3 runs 15 residues.